The 6 T cell receptor beta chains in this list originate from one sample, sequenced in a study of early T cells in non-severe SARS-CoV-2 infection. TCRdb reprocessed the 5' RACE reads with MiXCR, giving one entry per CDR3 protein. Seen here are around 57,000 distinct CDR3 sequences, approximately 12% observed once, and the top ten hold around 4.5%. Material for sequencing was whole blood. These receptors were collected from an adult who was a healthcare worker with PCR-confirmed SARS-CoV-2 infection or an uninfected control (not recorded which).

The V and J genes are TRBV7-9 and TRBJ2-7; 8 bases align to TRBD1. V gave up 5 bases and J gave up 6 bases; unmatched junction bases: 6. Germline CDR1 is SEHNR and CDR2 is FQNEAQ (reference sequence). The CDR3 totals 13 residues. The DNA of the CDR3 is TGTGCCAGCAGCCCAGGACAGGGTCCCGAGCAGTACTTC. Translated: CASSPGQGPEQYF.

This clonotype occurred a few times. J is TRBJ2-5 and V is TRBV7-9; D is uncertain. CDR3 size: 15 residues. Germline lookup yields CDR1 SEHNR and CDR2 FQNEAQ (reference sequence). Trimming took 2 bases from V and 4 from J, leaving 14 bases between them. The CDR3 spells CASSLRRALVETQYF. The CDR3 coding sequence is TGTGCCAGCAGCTTACGCCGAGCCTTGGTAGAGACCCAGTACTTC.

The sample holds a few counts of this clonotype. CDR3: CASSSRQPNEKLFF. The CDR3 bases are TGTGCCAGCAGCTCCCGACAGCCTAATGAAAAACTGTTTTTT. V is TRBV12-3 or TRBV12-4 and J is TRBJ1-4; weak D call: TRBD1 (5 bases). Trimming removed 6 bases at V and 3 bases at J, with 11 bases between. This CDR3 is 14 amino acids long.

This clonotype was seen only a few times. The chain combines TRBV13 with TRBJ1-1; possible D gene TRBD1, 5 bases. V was clipped by 5 bases and J by 1 base, with 17 bases between them. Germline lookup yields CDR1 PRHDT and CDR2 FYEKMQ (reference sequence). CDR3 length equals 16 residues. The CDR3: CASSLYWDWENTEAFF. CDR3 bases: TGTGCCAGCAGCCTCTACTGGGACTGGGAGAACACTGAAGCTTTCTTT.

This clonotype showed up just a few times. The rearrangement links TRBV5-1 to TRBJ2-3; TRBD1 is a possible D gene (5 bases). The germline gives CDR1 SGHRS, CDR2 YFSETQ. Deletions cut 0 bases from V and 4 bases from J, with 9 bases between. The CDR3 totals 14 residues. The CDR3 DNA follows: TGCGCCAGCAGCTTGGGACAGCAGGCAGATACGCAGTATTTT. As protein: CASSLGQQADTQYF.

This clonotype was counted at least ten times. The chain uses TRBV5-5 and TRBJ2-3; TRBD2 aligns across 8 bases. V shed 1 base, J shed 0 bases, and the junction held 10 bases outside the gene matches. This CDR3 has 18 residues. Germline V gene lookup returns CDR1 SGHKS and CDR2 YYEKEE (reference sequence). In DNA form, the CDR3 reads TGTGCCAGCAGCTTGTATAGCGGGGCGGGTACTAGCACAGATACGCAGTATTTT. It is translated as CASSLYSGAGTSTDTQYF.